This entry lists 5 T cell receptor beta chains sequenced from one sample in a study of radiation and T cells in renal cell carcinoma. TCRdb's copy holds only in-frame clones and misses some; the assay was immunoSEQ multiplex PCR. The profile covers some 75,000 clones, with roughly 82% appearing a single time and almost 6% taken by the ten largest. Time point meaning: blood 2 weeks post-SBRT. Documented treatment: 15 Gy SBRT to primary tumor, nephrectomy 4 weeks later. The source was blood, collected from a patient whose treatment included radiotherapy and nephrectomy. These receptors all stem from a man in his fifties or sixties with renal cell carcinoma.

Concerning this clone itself: Germline and junction disagree at one end, which may indicate a read error. The chain couples TRBV11-1 to TRBJ2-7; 9 nucleotides match TRBD2. Per the germline V gene, CDR1 is SGHAT and CDR2 is FQDESV (reference sequence). CDR3 length equals 13 residues. The CDR3 reads CASSLTSGAEGHF. The CDR3 DNA reads TGTGCCAGCAGCTTGACTAGCGGCGCTGAAGGGCACTTC.

The chain couples TRBV5-1 to TRBJ2-3; perhaps TRBD1 as D (6 bases). The germline V gene encodes CDR1 SGHRS and CDR2 YFSETQ. There are 12 residues in the CDR3. Trimming shortened V by 4 bases and J by 14 bases, and 17 bases separated the two germline ends. The CDR3 loop is CASSKQGETWYF. CDR3 bases: TGCGCCAGCAGCAAACAGGGCGAAACTTGGTATTTT. Using reference TRBV5-1 and TRBJ2-3 for the parts outside the CDR3, the full variable domain is KAGVTQTPRYLIKTRGQQVTLSCSPISGHRSVSWYQQTPGQGLQFLFEYFSETQRNKGNFPGRFSGRQFSNSRSEMNVSTLELGDSALYLCASSKQGETWYFGPGTRLTVL.

The V call is TRBV5-4, the J call TRBJ2-3; a weak D match, TRBD2 (6 bases). The V gene lost 4 bases and the J gene lost 0 bases, with 24 bases spanning the gap. In germline, CDR1 is SGHNT, CDR2 YYREEE (reference sequence). The CDR3 is 19 amino acids. The CDR3 spells CASSLGVGSGISSTDTQYF. CDR3 in DNA: TGTGCCAGCAGCCTGGGAGTTGGTAGCGGTATCTCTAGCACAGATACGCAGTATTTT.

This clone was detected once. The V gene is TRBV29-1, the J gene TRBJ2-2, with TRBD2 identical over 12 bases. Per the germline V gene, CDR1 is SQVTM and CDR2 is ANQGSEA. V lost 7 bases to trimming and J lost 5 bases; unmatched junction nucleotides: 11. The length of the CDR3 is 16 residues. CDR3 region: CSAGPGLAGRTGELFF. The CDR3 DNA is TGCAGCGCCGGCCCCGGACTAGCGGGACGGACCGGGGAGCTGTTTTTT.

The CDR3 DNA reads TGCAGCGTGACGGTTAGCTCCTACGAGCAGTACTTC. Its protein product is CSVTVSSYEQYF. The rearrangement uses TRBV29-1 and TRBJ2-7; the D is unclear. The germline gives CDR1 SQVTM, CDR2 ANQGSEA. Trimming stripped 6 bases from V and 0 bases from J, with 9 bases between. The CDR3 length is 12 residues.